The sequence of this TCR beta chain was determined in a study of T cells after yellow fever vaccination. Overall study findings and caveats: Most primary-vaccination clones reappeared after the booster (about 97% CD4, 88% CD8). Any FACS-sorted repertoire could hold abundant clonotypes that contaminate it from the bulk population.

The V gene's germline CDR1 is MRHNA and CDR2 SNTAGT. The CDR3 has 13 residues. The germline V and J ends were trimmed by 5 bases and 7 bases, with 12 bases remaining between them. For this clonotype: Its antigen is unidentified.

The authors made TCR cDNA by 5'RACE template switching, adding a universal primer site and UMIs. TCRdb processed the 5' RACE reads anew with MiXCR; each CDR3 protein has one entry. The sample carries under 90,000 distinct CDR3 sequences, about 6.5% recorded once. The V gene is TRBV6-4, the J gene TRBJ2-1; tentatively, D is TRBD1 (5 bases). This TCR was recovered from a man younger than 35 who received the YFV17D yellow fever vaccine. Material: CD8+ T cells sorted from PBMCs, obtained approximately 40 days after the first yellow fever vaccination. The CDR3 loop is CASSMDKINEQFF. DNA of the CDR3: TGTGCCAGCAGTATGGACAAAATTAATGAGCAGTTCTTC.